What follows are 17 T cell receptor beta chains derived from one specimen sequenced in a study of T cell responses to AZD1222 COVID-19 vaccine. This table comes from immunoSEQ multiplex PCR, and its TCRdb copy is limited to in-frame clones, with some not included. In the table there are some 170,000 clones, roughly 94% of which are singletons. Here the sequenced sample was peripheral blood, taken 28 days after the second AZD1222 dose. Receptors were obtained from an adult who received the AZD1222 COVID-19 vaccine.

The J gene is TRBJ2-1, the V gene TRBV3-1 (or the pseudogene TRBV3-2); TRBD2 might be the D (6 bases). CDR1 is LGHDT and CDR2 is YNNKEL in the germline V gene (reference sequence). The CDR3 runs 15 residues. Trimming took 2 bases from V and 4 from J, leaving 12 bases between them. The CDR3 coding sequence is TGTGCCAGCAGCCAAACGCGGAGGGTGTACAATGAGCAGTTCTTC. This sequence encodes CASSQTRRVYNEQFF.

The V call is TRBV28, the J call TRBJ2-1; 10 bases agree with TRBD2. The CDR3 loop spans 13 amino acids. V lost 6 bases to trimming and J lost 4 bases; unmatched junction nucleotides: 0. CDR1 is MDHEN and CDR2 is SYDVKM in the germline V gene. CDR3 residues: CASRTSGYNEQFF. The CDR3, as DNA: TGTGCCAGCAGGACTAGCGGGTACAATGAGCAGTTCTTC.

The J gene is TRBJ1-5, the V gene TRBV6-2 or TRBV6-3, with D possibly matching TRBD1 (6 bases). The CDR3 contains 14 residues. With 6 bases removed from V and 3 bases from J, the gap between germline ends came to 12 bases. Germline values: CDR1 MNHEY, CDR2 SVGEGT. As DNA, the CDR3 is TGTGCCAGCAGCCGCCGGGACACCAATCAGCCCCAGCATTTT. As protein: CASSRRDTNQPQHF.

J is TRBJ2-7 and V is TRBV19, with TRBD2 matching 10 bases. Germline V gene sequence: CDR1 LNHDA, CDR2 SQIVND (reference sequence). This CDR3 is 15 amino acids long. Losses at the gene ends were 7 bases for V and 3 bases for J; bases not matched to a gene: 9. DNA of the CDR3: TGTGCCAGTACCACCTCTAGCGGGAGCGTCTACGAGCAGTACTTC. Its protein product is CASTTSSGSVYEQYF.

The chain combines TRBV29-1 with TRBJ2-3; TRBD2 is a possible D gene (7 bases). Looked up from germline, CDR1 is SQVTM and CDR2 is ANQGSEA. The CDR3 extends over 15 amino acids. V dropped 7 bases and J dropped 4 bases, with 21 bases sitting between them. CDR3 amino acids: CSAALLAGAADTQYF. The CDR3 region has the DNA TGCAGCGCAGCTCTGTTGGCGGGGGCCGCAGATACGCAGTATTTT.

V is TRBV30 and J is TRBJ1-2, with 7 bases identical to TRBD1. This CDR3 spans 11 amino acids. Germline V CDR1 and CDR2: GTSNPN, SVGIG (reference sequence). CDR3 amino acids: CAHRGRGGYTF. Written as DNA, the CDR3 is TGTGCTCACAGGGGTAGAGGTGGCTACACCTTC.

V gene TRBV21-1 combines with J gene TRBJ1-5; the table's D call of TRBD1 was not tested on the DNA. TRBV21-1 constitutes a pseudogene. The CDR3 runs to 21 residues. This chain's CDR3 is CASSDSLAGTGDVGSNQPQHF. CDR3 coding DNA: TGTGCCAGCAGCGATTCCTTAGCCGGGACAGGGGATGTGGGGAGCAATCAGCCCCAGCATTTT.

The CDR3 spells CASSRSDRAFNYGYTF. As DNA, the CDR3 is TGTGCCAGCAGCAGATCGGACAGGGCCTTTAACTATGGCTACACCTTC. The chain is built from TRBV7-2 and TRBJ1-2, with 8 bases matching TRBD1. Losses at the gene ends were 5 bases for V and 1 base for J; bases not matched to a gene: 9. Germline assignment: CDR1 SGHTA and CDR2 FQGNSA. CDR3 length equals 16 residues.

This chain joins TRBV6-1 and TRBJ2-1; D is ambiguous. V was shortened by 2 bases and J by 0 bases, with 11 bases between the two germline ends. The CDR3 covers 16 residues. The V gene's germline CDR1 is MNHNS and CDR2 SASEGT. The CDR3 DNA follows: TGTGCCAGCAGTGAAATGGCGGTCAGCTCCTACAATGAGCAGTTCTTC. This encodes CASSEMAVSSYNEQFF.

This chain links TRBV28 with TRBJ2-1, with unresolved D. The germline V gene encodes CDR1 MDHEN and CDR2 SYDVKM. The CDR3 extends over 14 amino acids. Trimming cost V 8 bases and J 10 bases, with 21 bases left between them. CDR3 residues: CASGRSRAVGEQFF. The CDR3 region has the DNA TGTGCCAGCGGCAGATCTAGAGCCGTTGGAGAGCAGTTCTTC. Filled out from reference TRBV28 and TRBJ2-1, the complete variable domain reads DVKVTQSSRYLVKRTGEKVFLECVQDMDHENMFWYRQDPGLGLRLIYFSYDVKMKEKGDIPEGYSVSREKKERFSLILESASTNQTSMYLCASGRSRAVGEQFFGPGTRLTVL.

This rearrangement joins TRBV3-1 (or the pseudogene TRBV3-2) to TRBJ2-3; D is uncertain. CDR1 and CDR2 (germline): LGHDT, YNNKEL (reference sequence). The CDR3 consists of 12 residues. V lost 2 bases, J lost 6 bases, and 6 bases lay in between. The CDR3: CASSQRSDTQYF. The CDR3 DNA is TGTGCCAGCAGCCAAAGGTCTGATACGCAGTATTTT.

The CDR3 spells CASSLTPGGLNTEAFF. In DNA, the CDR3 is TGTGCCAGCAGCTTAACGCCCGGAGGACTGAACACTGAAGCTTTCTTT. The gene calls are TRBV7-3 and TRBJ1-1, with unresolved D. The V end lost 0 bases, the J end lost 0 bases, and 11 bases lay between the germline ends. The germline gives CDR1 SGHTA, CDR2 FQGTGA. CDR3 size: 16 residues.

This chain joins TRBV12-5 and TRBJ2-1; a weak D match, TRBD2 (6 bases). With 7 bases removed from V and 0 bases from J, the gap between germline ends came to 16 bases. Germline V lookup: CDR1 LGHNT, CDR2 FRNRAP. This CDR3 spans 16 amino acids. The CDR3 DNA reads TGTGCTAGTGCCGCGGGGACGGGAGTCTCCTACAATGAGCAGTTCTTC. Translated: CASAAGTGVSYNEQFF.

This chain connects TRBV5-1 to TRBJ2-3, with 8 bases fitting TRBD2. The CDR3 totals 15 residues. The trim removed 3 bases at V and 4 bases at J, leaving 7 bases unmatched. Germline V lookup: CDR1 SGHRS, CDR2 YFSETQ. The CDR3 protein is CASSSGLDNSDTQYF. CDR3 sequence (DNA): TGCGCCAGCAGCTCGGGACTAGACAATTCAGATACGCAGTATTTT.

The chain combines TRBV7-6 with TRBJ2-3; TRBD2 matches at 12 bases. The trim removed 4 bases at V and 2 bases at J, leaving 4 bases unmatched. The CDR3 spans 16 residues. Germline assignment: CDR1 SGHVS and CDR2 FNYEAQ. CDR3 amino acids: CASSYGLAGPTDTQYF. DNA for the CDR3: TGTGCCAGCAGCTATGGACTAGCGGGACCCACAGATACGCAGTATTTT.

This sequence joins TRBV7-9 and TRBJ1-5; the match to TRBD1 covers 8 bases. Germline loops: CDR1 SEHNR, CDR2 FQNEAQ (reference sequence). CDR3 length: 15 amino acids. V lost 5 bases to trimming and J lost 6 bases; unmatched junction nucleotides: 9. CDR3 loop: CASSRFGTGAQPQHF. In nucleotides, the CDR3 is TGTGCCAGCAGCCGCTTCGGGACAGGAGCTCAGCCCCAGCATTTT.

Only one count was recorded for this clone. The chain combines TRBV5-5 with TRBJ1-4, with 10 nucleotides matching TRBD1. The trim removed 0 bases at V and 11 bases at J, leaving 4 bases unmatched. Per the germline V gene, CDR1 is SGHKS and CDR2 is YYEKEE (reference sequence). The CDR3 totals 14 residues. The CDR3 sequence: CASSLGTGGQKLFF. CDR3 nucleotides: TGTGCCAGCAGCTTGGGGACAGGGGGGCAGAAACTGTTTTTT. The variable domain in full, completed from reference TRBV5-5 and TRBJ1-4, reads DAGVTQSPTHLIKTRGQQVTLRCSPISGHKSVSWYQQVLGQGPQFIFQYYEKEERGRGNFPDRFSARQFPNYSSELNVNALLLGDSALYLCASSLGTGGQKLFFGSGTQLSVL.